The 32 T cell receptor beta chains presented below share a single source sample, sequenced in a study of OX40 agonist ivuxolimab in advanced cancers. Sequencing used immunoSEQ multiplex PCR; TCRdb keeps in-frame clones, though not all of them. The sample lists about 63,000 clones; more than 85% were seen once. This specimen was CD4+ or CD8+ T cells sorted from blood, taken in a trial of the OX40 agonist ivuxolimab. The receptors derive from an adult with an advanced solid tumor such as melanoma, head and neck, liver or kidney cancer.

This chain joins TRBV29-1 and TRBJ2-5; no clear D gene. Germline CDR1 SQVTM, CDR2 ANQGSEA. Trimming pared 7 bases from V and 7 bases from J, leaving 13 bases between. This CDR3 contains 11 residues. DNA of the CDR3: TGCAGCGGCCTCACCTGGGGGACCCAGTACTTC. It codes for CSGLTWGTQYF.

The chain joins TRBV4-2 to TRBJ1-4; TRBD1 agrees at 7 bases. Looked up from germline, CDR1 is LGHNA and CDR2 is YNFKEQ. The CDR3 loop spans 14 amino acids. V trimming: 4 bases; J trimming: 7 bases; junction bases outside the gene matches: 6. CDR3 protein: CASSRGGAGEKLFF. DNA of the CDR3: TGTGCCAGCAGCCGAGGGGGCGCGGGTGAAAAACTGTTTTTT.

V is TRBV18 and J is TRBJ2-5, with 12 bases aligning to TRBD2. The V and J ends lost 0 bases and 5 bases, in that order; junction bases with no gene match: 7. The CDR3 is 17 amino acids. Germline values: CDR1 KGHSH, CDR2 LQKENI. The CDR3 spells CASSPPLAGGLRETQYF. The CDR3 coding sequence is TGTGCCAGCTCACCACCGCTAGCGGGAGGGCTCAGGGAGACCCAGTACTTC.

The rearrangement uses TRBV27 and TRBJ2-4, with unresolved D. The V and J ends lost 2 bases and 8 bases respectively, with 19 bases between them. The germline CDR1 and CDR2 sequences are MNHEY and SMNVEV (reference sequence). This CDR3 region has 16 residues. This chain's CDR3 is CASSLRFTDFVHIQYF. CDR3 DNA sequence: TGTGCCAGCAGTTTACGATTCACAGACTTCGTACACATTCAGTACTTC.

The chain couples TRBV28 to TRBJ2-1, with 11 nucleotides matching TRBD2. Unmatched junction bases numbered 4, after V lost 6 bases and J lost 9 bases. The CDR3 contains 13 residues. CDR1 and CDR2 from the germline V gene are MDHEN and SYDVKM. The CDR3 reads CASRTSGRGEQFF. CDR3 bases: TGTGCCAGCAGAACTAGCGGGAGAGGTGAGCAGTTCTTC. The complete variable domain, with remaining parts taken from reference TRBV28 and TRBJ2-1, reads DVKVTQSSRYLVKRTGEKVFLECVQDMDHENMFWYRQDPGLGLRLIYFSYDVKMKEKGDIPEGYSVSREKKERFSLILESASTNQTSMYLCASRTSGRGEQFFGPGTRLTVL.

This chain links TRBV19 with TRBJ2-1; D possibly corresponds to TRBD1 (6 bases). Trimming pared 3 bases from V and 10 bases from J, leaving 13 bases between. The germline V gene encodes CDR1 LNHDA and CDR2 SQIVND (reference sequence). CDR3 length: 13 residues. CDR3 in DNA: TGTGCCAGTAGTATGAACCCGGGGACAGAGCAGTTCTTC. Amino acids: CASSMNPGTEQFF.

This chain uses TRBV20-1 with TRBJ2-5; D gene unclear. From germline, CDR1 is DFQATT and CDR2 SNEGSKA (reference sequence). The CDR3 has 10 amino acids. With 5 bases removed from V and 3 bases from J, the gap between germline ends came to 4 bases. This CDR3 is CSAEEETQYF. CDR3 DNA: TGCAGTGCTGAGGAAGAGACCCAGTACTTC.

The J gene is TRBJ1-5, the V gene TRBV28, with no clear D. The CDR3 is 15 residues long. The V end lost 3 bases, the J end lost 4 bases, and 13 bases lay between the germline ends. The germline gives CDR1 MDHEN, CDR2 SYDVKM. CDR3 sequence reads: CASSFGGGSNQPQHF. CDR3 sequence (DNA): TGTGCCAGCAGTTTCGGTGGTGGGTCAAATCAGCCCCAGCATTTT.

As DNA, the CDR3 is TGTGCCAGCAGCAACGCCGGGACAGGGCAGAATACGCAGTATTTT. Amino acids: CASSNAGTGQNTQYF. The chain carries TRBV14 and TRBJ2-3; TRBD1 matches at 9 bases. CDR3 length: 15 residues. V lost 5 bases and J lost 7; bases outside the gene matches: 10. Germline V lookup: CDR1 SGHDN, CDR2 FVKESK.

The chain employs TRBV5-4 and TRBJ1-2; 8 bases are a match to TRBD1. CDR3 length equals 15 residues. From germline, CDR1 is SGHNT and CDR2 YYREEE (reference sequence). The V gene end was trimmed by 7 bases and the J gene end by 4 bases; junction bases not matched to a gene: 12. This chain's CDR3 is CASCVGGQGVYGYTF. The CDR3 region has the DNA TGTGCCAGCTGCGTAGGTGGACAGGGTGTCTATGGCTACACCTTC.

The gene calls are TRBV5-1 and TRBJ1-3, with D unclear. Germline CDR1 and CDR2: SGHRS and YFSETQ. The V end was cut by 0 bases, the J end by 0 bases, with 7 bases between. The CDR3 is 15 residues long. The CDR3 spells CASSLERGSGNTIYF. DNA for the CDR3: TGCGCCAGCAGCTTGGAGCGGGGCTCTGGAAACACCATATATTTT.

This clone was detected once. V is TRBV29-1 and J is TRBJ1-2; no definite D call. This CDR3 is built from 11 residues. Germline lookup yields CDR1 SQVTM and CDR2 ANQGSEA. The V gene lost 5 bases and the J gene lost 8 bases, with 12 bases spanning the gap. CDR3 DNA: TGCAGCGTTATGAGGGATCAGGGCTACACCTTC. This encodes CSVMRDQGYTF.

The CDR3 spells CASRLLAPEANEQFF. DNA of the CDR3: TGTGCCAGCAGACTACTAGCGCCCGAGGCCAATGAGCAGTTCTTC. The V and J genes are TRBV5-6 and TRBJ2-1, with 7 bases fitting TRBD2. Germline V lookup: CDR1 SGHDT, CDR2 YYEEEE. The length of the CDR3 is 15 residues. Trimming at V came to 5 bases and at J to 6 bases, leaving 11 bases not matched to a gene.

The J gene is TRBJ2-7, the V gene TRBV19, with D possibly TRBD1 on 6 matching bases. The germline gives CDR1 LNHDA, CDR2 SQIVND (reference sequence). Trimming removed 5 bases at V and 0 bases at J, with 17 bases between. There are 16 residues in the CDR3. CDR3 nucleotides: TGTGCCAGTAGTCCCGGACAGCGTTCATTCTCCTACGAGCAGTACTTC. Residues: CASSPGQRSFSYEQYF.

CDR3 amino acids: CASSLARRRTFGYTF. Here the CDR3 DNA reads TGTGCCAGCAGCTTAGCGAGACGCCGGACCTTCGGCTACACCTTC. The chain recombines TRBV11-2 with TRBJ1-2; D gene unclear. CDR3 length: 15 amino acids. Trimming removed 1 base from V and 8 bases from J, with 17 bases in between. The V gene's germline CDR1 is SGHAT and CDR2 FQNNGV.

The chain uses TRBV18 and TRBJ1-4, with 8 bases lining up with TRBD1. J gave up 6 bases and V 5 bases, and 8 bases lay outside the gene matches. Germline V lookup: CDR1 KGHSH, CDR2 LQKENI. This CDR3 is built from 15 residues. CDR3 nucleotide sequence: TGTGCCAGCTCAGGGACAGGCTCACCCCATGAAAAACTGTTTTTT. This encodes CASSGTGSPHEKLFF.

The chain recombines TRBV6-1 with TRBJ2-2, with TRBD2 matching 8 bases. The germline V gene encodes CDR1 MNHNS and CDR2 SASEGT. There are 13 residues in the CDR3. Trimming removed 7 bases from V and 6 bases from J; junction bases left unmatched: 4. The CDR3 bases are TGTGCCAGCAACCGGGAGGGGCCCGGGGAGCTGTTTTTT. It specifies CASNREGPGELFF.

The chain is built from TRBV29-1 and TRBJ2-7; D might be TRBD1 or TRBD2, each matching 5 bases. Germline V gives CDR1 SQVTM, CDR2 ANQGSEA. V dropped 4 bases and J dropped 4 bases, with 17 bases sitting between them. This CDR3 has 14 amino acids. CDR3 in amino acids: CSVAWQGRLYEQYF. In DNA form, the CDR3 reads TGCAGCGTTGCCTGGCAGGGACGTCTGTACGAGCAGTACTTC.

CDR3 bases: TGCAGCGTTGAATGGGACAGAAGCCAGTTCTTC. This translates into CSVEWDRSQFF. The chain couples TRBV29-1 to TRBJ2-1; 7 nucleotides line up with TRBD1. The V gene end was trimmed by 2 bases and the J gene end by 13 bases; junction bases not matched to a gene: 5. The CDR3 is 11 residues long. Germline V gene sequence: CDR1 SQVTM, CDR2 ANQGSEA.

In DNA, the CDR3 is TGCGCCAGCAGTGAGAAACAGGGCTGCAATGGCTACACCTTC. Residues: CASSEKQGCNGYTF. This chain connects TRBV10-1 to TRBJ1-2; D may be TRBD1 (6 bases). Per the germline V gene, CDR1 is WNHNN and CDR2 is SYGVQD (reference sequence). There are 14 residues in the CDR3. The V and J ends lost 2 bases and 6 bases respectively, with 13 bases between them.

The chain carries TRBV5-4 and TRBJ2-5, with a weak D call TRBD1 (5 bases). Germline V gene data show CDR1 as SGHNT and CDR2 as YYREEE (reference sequence). This CDR3 region has 15 residues. With 1 base removed from V and 3 bases from J, the gap between germline ends came to 13 bases. The CDR3 sequence: CASSLKNRFEETQYF. CDR3 sequence (DNA): TGTGCCAGCAGCTTGAAAAACAGGTTCGAAGAGACCCAGTACTTC.

J is TRBJ2-1 and V is TRBV5-4; 11 bases fit TRBD2. V was pared by 0 bases and J by 6 bases, with 2 bases of the junction left unmatched. From germline, CDR1 is SGHNT and CDR2 YYREEE (reference sequence). CDR3 length: 15 amino acids. The CDR3 DNA reads as TGTGCCAGCAGCTTGGATAGCGGGAGGGCCAATGAGCAGTTCTTC. Protein product: CASSLDSGRANEQFF.

The chain couples TRBV7-2 to TRBJ2-1; TRBD2 aligns across 8 bases. With 5 bases clipped from V and 10 bases from J, the junction kept 10 bases outside the gene matches. The CDR3 runs to 14 residues. Per germline, CDR1 SGHTA and CDR2 FQGNSA. The CDR3 spells CASSGGRITREQFF. DNA for the CDR3: TGTGCCAGCAGCGGCGGGAGGATCACACGGGAGCAGTTCTTC.

The chain links TRBV29-1 to TRBJ2-7, with no clear D. Deletions cut 8 bases from V and 0 bases from J, with 11 bases between. The germline CDR1 and CDR2 sequences are SQVTM and ANQGSEA. This CDR3 region has 12 residues. The chain's CDR3 is CSYSVNSYEQYF. The CDR3 DNA is TGCAGCTACTCCGTAAACTCCTACGAGCAGTACTTC.

The chain is built from TRBV7-9 and TRBJ2-3; 13 bases line up with TRBD2. The V gene end was trimmed by 5 bases and the J gene end by 4 bases; junction bases not matched to a gene: 6. CDR1 and CDR2 from the germline V gene are SEHNR and FQNEAQ (reference sequence). The CDR3 consists of 16 residues. Here the CDR3 reads CASSHGTSGIADTQYF. In DNA form, the CDR3 reads TGTGCCAGCAGCCATGGGACTAGCGGGATTGCAGATACGCAGTATTTT.

This clone was recorded a few times. This sequence joins TRBV6-6 and TRBJ2-5; 9 bases line up with TRBD2. The CDR3 sequence is 13 residues long. Trimming took 6 bases from V and 4 from J; bases not matched to a gene: 3. Germline CDR1 is MNHNY and CDR2 is SVGAGI (reference sequence). The CDR3, as DNA: TGTGCCAGCAGGCGGGAGGGCCGAGAGACCCAGTACTTC. This translates into CASRREGRETQYF.

The rearrangement joins TRBV2 to TRBJ2-1; D possibly corresponds to TRBD2 (6 bases). The CDR3 runs to 15 residues. Germline V gene data show CDR1 as SNHLY and CDR2 as FYNNEI. Trimming removed 4 bases at V and 6 bases at J, with 16 bases between. The CDR3 reads CASSGVASASNEQFF. For the CDR3, the DNA is TGTGCCAGCAGTGGGGTGGCTAGCGCCTCCAATGAGCAGTTCTTC.

This chain uses TRBV7-9 with TRBJ2-1; 10 nucleotides agree with TRBD2. J gave up 8 bases and V 3 bases, and 10 bases lay outside the gene matches. The CDR3 is made up of 16 amino acids. Germline lookup yields CDR1 SEHNR and CDR2 FQNEAQ (reference sequence). DNA for the CDR3: TGTGCCAGCAGCTTCGTCCTAGCGGGAGTAACCCATGAGCAGTTCTTC. It translates to CASSFVLAGVTHEQFF.

This chain joins TRBV5-6 and TRBJ2-1, with TRBD1 matching over 7 bases. CDR1 is SGHDT, CDR2 YYEEEE, per germline. Trimming at V came to 4 bases and at J to 3 bases, leaving 10 bases not matched to a gene. The CDR3 is 16 amino acids. The CDR3 reads CASSGGSGDSYNEQFF. In nucleotides, the CDR3 is TGTGCCAGCAGCGGTGGTTCAGGGGACAGCTACAATGAGCAGTTCTTC.

V usage is TRBV29-1 and J usage is TRBJ2-3, with TRBD2 matching 10 bases. In germline, CDR1 is SQVTM, CDR2 ANQGSEA. This CDR3 is built from 15 residues. The V segment lost 4 bases and the J segment 2 bases; nucleotides outside the gene matches: 6. CDR3 sequence (DNA): TGCAGCGTTGCAGGTCTAGCGGGGGCCACAGATACGCAGTATTTT. Protein: CSVAGLAGATDTQYF.

J is TRBJ2-4 and V is TRBV6-6; 7 bases line up with TRBD1. The V segment lost 0 bases and the J segment 8 bases; nucleotides outside the gene matches: 7. The germline CDR1 and CDR2 sequences are MNHNY and SVGAGI (reference sequence). The CDR3 extends over 15 amino acids. The CDR3 DNA reads TGTGCCAGCAGTTACTCCACAGGGGTGGTAGACATTCAGTACTTC. Translating it yields CASSYSTGVVDIQYF.

This clone was seen just once. The V call is TRBV27, the J call TRBJ1-2; possible D gene TRBD1, 5 bases. CDR1 and CDR2 (germline): MNHEY, SMNVEV (reference sequence). V shed 5 bases and J shed 5 bases, with 21 bases lying between them. This CDR3 has 16 residues. The CDR3 is CASSIAAGRDRYGYTF. In nucleotides, the CDR3 is TGTGCCAGCAGTATCGCTGCGGGCCGGGACCGTTATGGCTACACCTTC.